This T cell receptor (beta chain) was captured in a study of cytomegalovirus exposure and HLA in healthy donors. Study overall: The roughly 110 validation repertoires matched the 500 to 750 first-cohort repertoires in platform, a later analysis reported.

Whole-study findings and limits: In vitro work confirmed that a few CMV-associated chains recognize CMV antigens. It was approximately 150 TCR beta chains that were listed as cytomegalovirus-associated.

Concerning this clone itself: The antigen remains unidentified.

Separate from the roughly 670-subject first cohort, the roughly 120-subject validation cohort was the one that the donors belonged to. Libraries were prepared by immunoSEQ multiplex PCR; TCRdb keeps only in-frame clonotypes and omits some of them. The top ten clones hold less than 6% of a sample with 65,000 to 75,000 clones, over 90% of them seen once. Sequencing was done on a sample of PBMCs. The origin of this receptor is a man aged 18 to 29 in good health and CMV-seropositive.

The CDR3 protein is CASSFVGESRVDTQYF. The DNA for the CDR3 is TGTGCCAGCAGTTTTGTTGGGGAGTCACGAGTGGATACGCAGTATTTT. The chain carries TRBV28 and TRBJ2-3, with D possibly TRBD2 on 5 matching bases. V lost 3 bases, J lost 6 bases, and 19 bases lay in between. Per germline, CDR1 MDHEN and CDR2 SYDVKM. The CDR3 loop spans 16 amino acids.